This T cell receptor beta chain comes out of a study of CD4 and CD8 cells across lung adenocarcinoma regions. TCRdb recomputed calls from the PCR reads with MiXCR, one row per CDR3 protein. The data show about 2,000 distinct CDR3 sequences, with 61% seen just once and approximately 38% held by the top ten. The CDR3 runs 20 residues. Germline CDR1 reads MNHEY; CDR2 reads SMNVEV (reference sequence). This TCR was sampled from a female donor with lung adenocarcinoma. The CD4 and CD8 labels of this study may be unreliable. The chain employs TRBV27 and TRBJ2-2; D gene uncertain. The closer fit of TRBJ2-3 to the DNA end suggests the J call may be wrong. The sample consisted of CD4+ T cells from the margin of a lung tumor. CDR3 nucleotides: TGTGCCAGCAGTCGAACCGAAAAGCTTCCCTGGATTTCGAACACCGGTGAGCAGTATTTT. Its translation is CASSRTEKLPWISNTGEQYF.